These T cell receptor beta chains were read from a single sample in a study of control samples from healthy donors and cancer patients. Sequencing was performed with immunoSEQ multiplex PCR; in TCRdb, only in-frame clones are kept and a portion is missing. The sample shows roughly 80,000 clones, approximately 89% of them seen only once. The specimen sequenced was blood. The receptors come from a man aged 50 to 60 in good health. Both conserved end residues are part of each CDR3. Each record gives: D gene, V gene, clone size, J gene, CDR3 protein, CDR3 DNA. D genes are given only for firm matches. Clone size is stated in some rows and not others, as once, few, many or a class when expanded.

D: NA; V: TRBV27; size: NA; J: TRBJ2-1; CDR3: CASSSFRVESSYNEQFF; DNA: TGTGCCAGCAGTTCCTTTCGGGTAGAGAGCTCCTACAATGAGCAGTTCTTC
D: TRBD1; V: TRBV7-9; size: NA; J: TRBJ2-3; CDR3: CASSPTGEEEDTQYF; DNA: TGTGCCAGCAGCCCGACAGGGGAGGAGGAAGATACGCAGTATTTT
D: NA; V: TRBV19; size: NA; J: TRBJ2-5; CDR3: CASSITVQETQYF; DNA: TGTGCCAGTAGTATAACAGTCCAAGAGACCCAGTACTTC
D: TRBD2; V: TRBV5-1; size: NA; J: TRBJ2-2; CDR3: CASSLVASGVGELFF; DNA: TGCGCCAGCAGCTTGGTGGCTAGCGGGGTCGGGGAGCTGTTTTTT
D: NA; V: TRBV2; size: NA; J: TRBJ1-5; CDR3: CASSEGHTSNQPQHF; DNA: TGTGCCAGCAGCGAGGGACATACTAGCAATCAGCCCCAGCATTTT
D: NA; V: TRBV12-3/TRBV12-4; size: once; J: TRBJ1-1; CDR3: CASSLGPEAFF; DNA: TGTGCCAGCAGTTTAGGGCCTGAAGCTTTCTTT
D: TRBD1; V: TRBV4-1; size: NA; J: TRBJ1-3; CDR3: CASSQDETGSGNTIYF; DNA: TGCGCCAGCAGCCAAGATGAGACAGGGTCTGGAAACACCATATATTTT
D: NA; V: TRBV7-3; size: NA; J: TRBJ2-3; CDR3: CASSLGTGGYTDTQYF; DNA: TGTGCCAGCAGCTTGGGGACCGGGGGTTACACAGATACGCAGTATTTT
D: NA; V: TRBV9; size: NA; J: TRBJ2-5; CDR3: CASSVGWTGGIQETQYF; DNA: TGTGCCAGCAGCGTAGGGTGGACTGGGGGGATCCAAGAGACCCAGTACTTC
D: TRBD1; V: TRBV5-1; size: NA; J: TRBJ1-2; CDR3: CASSLTGGNYGYTF; DNA: TGCGCCAGCAGCCTCACAGGGGGAAACTATGGCTACACCTTC
D: NA; V: TRBV7-6; size: NA; J: TRBJ2-1; CDR3: CASSLAREIHEQFF; DNA: TGTGCCAGCAGCTTAGCCCGAGAAATCCATGAGCAGTTCTTC
D: TRBD1; V: TRBV19; size: NA; J: TRBJ2-6; CDR3: CASSPTGTGANVLTF; DNA: TGTGCCAGTAGTCCGACAGGGACTGGGGCCAACGTCCTGACTTTC
D: NA; V: TRBV2; size: NA; J: TRBJ1-6; CDR3: CASSEDSYNSPLHF; DNA: TGTGCCAGCAGTGAAGACTCCTATAATTCACCCCTCCACTTT
D: TRBD1; V: TRBV30; size: NA; J: TRBJ1-1; CDR3: CACSRTGLNTEAFF; DNA: TGTGCCTGCTCCCGGACAGGTTTGAACACTGAAGCTTTCTTT
D: NA; V: TRBV19; size: NA; J: TRBJ1-1; CDR3: CASSSTGLSGEAFF; DNA: TGTGCCAGTAGTTCCACGGGATTATCGGGTGAAGCTTTCTTT
D: NA; V: TRBV12-5; size: NA; J: TRBJ2-1; CDR3: CASVLQGPYNEQFF; DNA: TGTGCTAGTGTCCTGCAGGGACCCTACAATGAGCAGTTCTTC
D: NA; V: TRBV5-6; size: once; J: TRBJ1-5; CDR3: CASSPGTRKDQPQHF; DNA: TGTGCCAGCAGCCCAGGGACACGAAAAGATCAGCCCCAGCATTTT
D: NA; V: TRBV14; size: NA; J: TRBJ1-6; CDR3: CASSQEASPLHF; DNA: TGTGCCAGCAGCCAAGAGGCTTCACCCCTCCACTTT
D: TRBD2; V: TRBV19; size: NA; J: TRBJ2-3; CDR3: CASSPWTSGGTDTQYF; DNA: TGTGCCAGTAGTCCGTGGACTAGCGGGGGGACAGATACGCAGTATTTT
D: TRBD1; V: TRBV4-1; size: few; J: TRBJ1-2; CDR3: CASSQPDRVGSGYTF; DNA: TGCGCCAGCAGCCAACCAGACAGGGTAGGCTCTGGCTACACCTTC
D: NA; V: TRBV29-1; size: NA; J: TRBJ2-3; CDR3: CSVEGGLTDTQYF; DNA: TGCAGCGTTGAGGGGGGACTCACAGATACGCAGTATTTT
D: NA; V: TRBV25-1; size: NA; J: TRBJ2-4; CDR3: CASSARGGGLAKNIQYF; DNA: TGTGCCAGCAGTGCCAGGGGAGGGGGATTAGCCAAAAACATTCAGTACTTC
D: TRBD1; V: TRBV30; size: NA; J: TRBJ1-2; CDR3: CAWSVGGLDGYTF; DNA: TGTGCCTGGAGTGTAGGGGGCCTGGATGGCTACACCTTC
D: TRBD2; V: TRBV5-6; size: NA; J: TRBJ2-5; CDR3: CASSLERGGRETQYF; DNA: TGTGCCAGCAGCTTAGAGCGGGGGGGCAGGGAGACCCAGTACTTC
D: NA; V: TRBV10-3; size: NA; J: TRBJ2-7; CDR3: CAISEEVGAPYEQYF; DNA: TGTGCCATCAGTGAGGAGGTGGGAGCTCCCTACGAGCAGTACTTC
D: NA; V: TRBV25-1; size: NA; J: TRBJ1-1; CDR3: CASSDNRDNTEAFF; DNA: TGTGCCAGCAGTGATAATAGGGACAACACTGAAGCTTTCTTT